This TCR beta chain stems from a study of molecular identifiers for immune sequencing clone quantification. Source material for naive CD8 libraries was roughly 20,000 to 1,100,000 sorted cells, with 10%, 30% or 50% RNA. A CD8+CD4-CCR7+CD45RA+ phenotype served as the sorting definition for naive CD8 T cells. J lost 4 bases, V lost 5 bases, and 8 bases had no gene match. Germline V gene data show CDR1 as SEHNR and CDR2 as FQNEAQ (reference sequence). The CDR3 sequence is 14 residues long. This clonotype was observed a few times. Bulk TCR library preparation followed previously described methods with listed TCR primers. Using its own MiXCR run on the PCR reads, TCRdb lists one record per CDR3 protein. The sample yields some 100,000 distinct CDR3 sequences, approximately 40% seen once.

The TCR comes from a human donor in good health. Some libraries in this study had Jurkat cell RNA spiked in. The rearrangement uses TRBV7-9 and TRBJ2-7; 7 bases are a match to TRBD1. Sequencing input: naive CD8+ T cells from blood, with Jurkat cell RNA spiked in. Subset here: FACS-sorted CD8+CD4-CCR7+CD45RA+ naive T cells. The CDR3 loop reads CASSATGQPYEQYF. CDR3 DNA sequence: TGTGCCAGCAGCGCTACGGGACAGCCTTACGAGCAGTACTTC.